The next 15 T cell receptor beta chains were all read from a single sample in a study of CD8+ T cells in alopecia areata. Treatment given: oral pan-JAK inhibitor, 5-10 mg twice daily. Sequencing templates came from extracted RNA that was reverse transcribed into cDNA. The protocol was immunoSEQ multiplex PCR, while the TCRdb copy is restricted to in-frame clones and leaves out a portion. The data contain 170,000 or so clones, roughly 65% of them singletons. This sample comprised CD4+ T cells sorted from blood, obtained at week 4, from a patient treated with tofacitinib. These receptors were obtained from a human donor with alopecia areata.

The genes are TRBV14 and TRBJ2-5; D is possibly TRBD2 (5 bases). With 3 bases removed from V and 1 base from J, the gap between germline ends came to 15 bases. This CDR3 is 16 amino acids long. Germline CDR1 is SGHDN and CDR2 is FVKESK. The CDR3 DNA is TGTGCCAGCAGCCATTTCGGGCGAGGAGGCCAAGAGACCCAGTACTTC. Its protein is CASSHFGRGGQETQYF.

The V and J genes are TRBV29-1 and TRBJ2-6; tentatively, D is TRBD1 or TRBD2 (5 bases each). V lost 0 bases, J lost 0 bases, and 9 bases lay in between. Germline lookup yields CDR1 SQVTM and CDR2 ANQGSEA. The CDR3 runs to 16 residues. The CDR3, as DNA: TGCAGCGTTGAAGAGGGACCACTCTCTGGGGCCAACGTCCTGACTTTC. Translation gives CSVEEGPLSGANVLTF. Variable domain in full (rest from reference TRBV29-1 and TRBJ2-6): SAVISQKPSRDICQRGTSLTIQCQVDSQVTMMFWYRQQPGQSLTLIATANQGSEATYESGFVIDKFPISRPNLTFSTLTVSNMSPEDSSIYLCSVEEGPLSGANVLTFGAGSRLTVL.

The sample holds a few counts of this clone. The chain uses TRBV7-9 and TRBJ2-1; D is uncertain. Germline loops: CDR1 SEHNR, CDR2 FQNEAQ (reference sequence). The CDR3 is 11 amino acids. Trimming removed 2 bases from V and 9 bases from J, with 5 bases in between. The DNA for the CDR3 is TGTGCCAGCAGCTTATTCGGTGAGCAGTTCTTC. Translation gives CASSLFGEQFF.

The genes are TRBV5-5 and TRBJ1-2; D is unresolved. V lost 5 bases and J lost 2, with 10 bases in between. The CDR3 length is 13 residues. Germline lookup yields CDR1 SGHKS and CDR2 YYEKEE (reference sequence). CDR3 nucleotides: TGTGCCAGCAGTCCCGACGGAAACTATGGCTACACCTTC. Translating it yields CASSPDGNYGYTF.

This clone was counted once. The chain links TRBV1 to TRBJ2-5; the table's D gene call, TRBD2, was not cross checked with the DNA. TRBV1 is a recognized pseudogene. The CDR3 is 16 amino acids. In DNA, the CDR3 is TGCACCAGCAGCCTGAACCCCGGGACTTTACAAGAGACCCAGTACTTC. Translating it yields CTSSLNPGTLQETQYF.

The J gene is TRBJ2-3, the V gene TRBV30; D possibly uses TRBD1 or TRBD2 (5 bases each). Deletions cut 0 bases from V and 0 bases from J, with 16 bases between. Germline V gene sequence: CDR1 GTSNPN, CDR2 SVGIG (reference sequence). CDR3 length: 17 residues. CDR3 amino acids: CAWSVRRDGLSTDTQYF. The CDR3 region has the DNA TGTGCCTGGAGTGTACGCCGGGACGGTCTGAGCACAGATACGCAGTATTTT.

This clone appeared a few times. The CDR3 loop is CASSPTGDTQYF. CDR3 nucleotides: TGTGCCAGCTCACCAACGGGAGATACGCAGTATTTT. The chain links TRBV18 to TRBJ2-3; D remains ambiguous. The CDR3 runs 12 residues. V lost 2 bases and J lost 5, with 5 bases in between. CDR1 and CDR2 from the germline V gene are KGHSH and LQKENI.

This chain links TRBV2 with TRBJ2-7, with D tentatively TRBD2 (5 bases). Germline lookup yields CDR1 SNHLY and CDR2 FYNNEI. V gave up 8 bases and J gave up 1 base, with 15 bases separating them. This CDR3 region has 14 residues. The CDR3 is CASSRDLASYEQYF. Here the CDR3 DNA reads TGTGCCAGCTCTAGGGATTTAGCGTCCTACGAGCAGTACTTC.

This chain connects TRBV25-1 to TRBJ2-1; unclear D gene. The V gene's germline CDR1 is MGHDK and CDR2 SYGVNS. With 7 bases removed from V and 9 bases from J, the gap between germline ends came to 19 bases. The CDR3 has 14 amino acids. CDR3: CASTNPEPWIEQFF. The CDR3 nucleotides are TGTGCCAGCACAAATCCCGAACCCTGGATTGAGCAGTTCTTC.

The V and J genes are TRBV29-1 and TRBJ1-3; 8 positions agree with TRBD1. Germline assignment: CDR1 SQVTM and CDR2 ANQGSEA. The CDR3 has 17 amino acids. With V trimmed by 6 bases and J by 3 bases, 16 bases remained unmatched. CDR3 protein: CSVEGRQGPSGGNTIYF. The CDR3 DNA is TGCAGCGTCGAGGGGAGACAGGGGCCGTCGGGTGGAAACACCATATATTTT.

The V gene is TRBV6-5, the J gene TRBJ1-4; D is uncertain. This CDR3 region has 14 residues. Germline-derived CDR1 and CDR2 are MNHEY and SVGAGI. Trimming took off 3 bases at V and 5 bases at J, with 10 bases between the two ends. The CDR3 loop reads CASSYGRPNEKLFF. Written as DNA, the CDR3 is TGTGCCAGCAGTTATGGCAGACCAAATGAAAAACTGTTTTTT.

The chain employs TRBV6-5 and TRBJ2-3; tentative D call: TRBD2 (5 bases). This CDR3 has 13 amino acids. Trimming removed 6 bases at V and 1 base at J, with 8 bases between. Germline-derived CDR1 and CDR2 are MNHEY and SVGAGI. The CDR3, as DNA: TGTGCCAGCAGAATTAGCGGCACAGATACGCAGTATTTT. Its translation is CASRISGTDTQYF.

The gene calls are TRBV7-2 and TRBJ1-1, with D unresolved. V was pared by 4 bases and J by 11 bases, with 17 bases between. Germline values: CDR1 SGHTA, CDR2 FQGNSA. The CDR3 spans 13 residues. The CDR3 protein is CASSSLVLKKAFF. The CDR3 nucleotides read TGTGCCAGCAGCTCATTAGTACTTAAGAAGGCTTTCTTT.

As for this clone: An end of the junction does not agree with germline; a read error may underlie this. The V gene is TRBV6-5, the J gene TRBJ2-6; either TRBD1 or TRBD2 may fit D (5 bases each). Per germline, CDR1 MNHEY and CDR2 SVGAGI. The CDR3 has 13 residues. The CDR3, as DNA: TGTGCCACCAGGACCCCCGGGGCCAACATCCTGACTTTC. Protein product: CATRTPGANILTF.

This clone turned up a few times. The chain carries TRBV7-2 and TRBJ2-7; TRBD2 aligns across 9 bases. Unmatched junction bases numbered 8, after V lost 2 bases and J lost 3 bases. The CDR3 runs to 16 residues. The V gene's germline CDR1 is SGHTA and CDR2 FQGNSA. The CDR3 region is CASSLSRRGGLYEQYF. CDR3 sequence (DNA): TGTGCCAGCAGCTTATCCCGGCGGGGGGGCCTCTACGAGCAGTACTTC.